One T cell receptor (beta chain) is described in this entry. No antigen is known for it. Researchers amplified the TCR beta CDR3 regions from RNA transcripts. The HTBI set primed first-round TCR CDR3 RT-PCR. TCRdb fed the multiplex PCR reads into MiXCR, producing one record per CDR3 protein. The repertoire holds a few hundred thousand distinct CDR3 sequences, with 17% as singletons. This record comes from a study of T cells in Graves' hyperthyroidism and ophthalmopathy. Patients showing uncontrolled infection, other autoimmune disease, pregnancy or lactation were ineligible. Diagnoses were made from clinical symptoms, serum measures (thyroxine and TRAb), thyroid ultrasound and orbital computed tomography. Using 10 ml of fresh peripheral blood, PBMCs were prepared. The length of the CDR3 is 17 residues. V was clipped by 0 bases and J by 7 bases, with 21 bases between them. Germline V gene data show CDR1 as MNHEY and CDR2 as SMNVEV (reference sequence).

Broader study findings: Onset of ophthalmopathy came a median approximately 6 months after the model predicted it.

The sequencing input was blood. This TCR derives from a woman aged 18-29 years with Graves' ophthalmopathy. The rearrangement uses TRBV27 and TRBJ1-2; D might be TRBD1 (5 bases). CDR3 DNA: TGTGCCAGCAGTTTATCACCCCCTCGAAGGGGCCCTCGTGGCTACACCTTC. This gives the protein CASSLSPPRRGPRGYTF.